This T cell receptor (beta chain) derives from a study of T cells in Graves' hyperthyroidism and ophthalmopathy. Study-wide results and caveats: Blood samples included most of the expanded thyroid clonotypes exceeding 0.001. Ophthalmopathy, which appeared later, was predicted by the model a median around 6 months before onset.

The V gene lost 6 bases and the J gene lost 5 bases, with 22 bases spanning the gap. This CDR3 spans 16 amino acids. Germline V gene lookup returns CDR1 MDHEN and CDR2 SYDVKM. A Clinical Activity Score of at least 3, a NOSPECS grade of at least 4 and a duration under 3 months were recorded in the ophthalmopathy patients. Together with thyroid ultrasound, orbital computed tomography, serum thyroxine and TRAb, clinical symptoms were used for diagnoses. The CDR3 regions of TCR beta were amplified from RNA transcripts. First-round RT-PCR targeting the TCR CDR3 was performed with the HTBI primer set. TCRdb fed the multiplex PCR reads into MiXCR, producing one record per CDR3 protein. The sample lists 450,000 to 650,000 distinct CDR3 sequences, 15% to 20% occurring once. At least ten counts were recorded for this clonotype. The antigen is unknown.

The chain has TRBV28 and TRBJ2-5; D perhaps matches TRBD1 (6 bases). Material: blood. The TCR was taken from a young woman with Graves' ophthalmopathy. The chain's CDR3 is CASSRSVPGAGETQYF. The CDR3 DNA reads as TGTGCCAGCAGCCGCTCAGTCCCAGGGGCTGGGGAGACCCAGTACTTC.